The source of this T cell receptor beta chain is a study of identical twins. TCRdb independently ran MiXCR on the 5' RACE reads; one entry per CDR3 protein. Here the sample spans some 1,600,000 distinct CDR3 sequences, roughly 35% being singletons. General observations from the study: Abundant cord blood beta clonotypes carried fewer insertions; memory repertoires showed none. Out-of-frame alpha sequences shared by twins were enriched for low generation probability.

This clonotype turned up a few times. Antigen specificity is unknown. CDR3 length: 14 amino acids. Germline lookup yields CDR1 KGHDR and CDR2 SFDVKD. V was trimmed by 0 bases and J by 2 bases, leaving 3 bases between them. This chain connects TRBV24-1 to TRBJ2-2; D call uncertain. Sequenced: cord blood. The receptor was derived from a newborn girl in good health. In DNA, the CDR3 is TGTGCCACCAGTGATTTGCGCAACACCGGGGAGCTGTTTTTT. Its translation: CATSDLRNTGELFF.